The rows below give T cell receptor beta chains drawn from one sample of a study of cytomegalovirus exposure and HLA in healthy donors. The protocol was immunoSEQ multiplex PCR, while the TCRdb copy is restricted to in-frame clones and leaves out a portion. This sample has fewer than 200,000 clones, with nearly 80% found just once. Sequenced input: PBMCs. The receptors come from a woman aged 50 to 60 in good health and CMV-seropositive. CDR3s include the opening cysteine and the closing phenylalanine or tryptophan. The order of the fields is clone size, V gene, D gene, J gene, CDR3 DNA, CDR3 protein. D genes are given only for firm matches. Not all rows give a size; the values are once, few, many and, for expanded clones, a class.

few	TRBV15	.	TRBJ2-5	TGTGCCACCAGCGGGCCTTGGAAGACCCAGTACTTC	CATSGPWKTQYF
.	TRBV6-5	TRBD1	TRBJ2-5	TGTGCCAGCAGTTACATCGGACAGGGCAGGAAGGAGACCCAGTACTTC	CASSYIGQGRKETQYF
.	TRBV18	.	TRBJ1-2	TGTGCCAGCTCACCCCAACCCCCCGGTTGGGGGGGGGACTATGGCTACACCTTC	CASSPQPPGWGGDYGYTF
once	TRBV28	.	TRBJ1-1	TGTGCCAGCATCTTTAGGGGGTCCACTGAAGCTTTCTTT	CASIFRGSTEAFF
.	TRBV6-1	.	TRBJ2-7	TGTGCCAGCAGTGCGACATCGGCCTACGAGCAGTACTTC	CASSATSAYEQYF
.	TRBV5-6	.	TRBJ1-1	TGTGCCAGCAGCTTGACCTTCGGGGGGGCGAACACTGAAGCTTTCTTT	CASSLTFGGANTEAFF
.	TRBV5-4	TRBD2	TRBJ2-1	TGTGCCAGCAGCTTGGAGGGGCGGGGGAGCTCCTACAATGAGCAGTTCTTC	CASSLEGRGSSYNEQFF
once	TRBV11-2	TRBD2	TRBJ2-7	TGTGCCAGCAGCAATGGACTAGTCGCCGAGCAGTACTTC	CASSNGLVAEQYF
.	TRBV7-2	.	TRBJ1-5	TGTGCCAGCAGCTTAGGACATTCGAGCAATCAGCCCCAGCATTTT	CASSLGHSSNQPQHF
.	TRBV18	.	TRBJ1-2	TGTGCCAGCTCCCCTTGGACAGAGTTGAACTATGGCTACACCTTC	CASSPWTELNYGYTF
.	TRBV19	TRBD1	TRBJ1-2	TGTGCCAGTAGTCCACTAAGGGGGCGGGTCGTGAACTATGGCTACACCTTC	CASSPLRGRVVNYGYTF
.	TRBV5-6	.	TRBJ1-6	TGTACCAGCAGCTTTGACTCGGTACGCTCACCCCTCCACTTT	CTSSFDSVRSPLHF
.	TRBV5-1	.	TRBJ2-1	TGCGCCAGCAGCTTGCGTAATGAGCAGTTCTTC	CASSLRNEQFF
.	TRBV2	.	TRBJ2-7	TGTGCCAGCAGTGAATTGGCTAGCTATTTGTACGAGCAGTACTTC	CASSELASYLYEQYF
once	TRBV27	.	TRBJ2-5	TGTGCCAGCAGCCTACTCCGGGGGGCAGGGGAGACCCAGTACTTC	CASSLLRGAGETQYF
.	TRBV29-1	.	TRBJ2-1	TGCAGCGACCGGGACACCATTTACAATGAGCAGTTCTTC	CSDRDTIYNEQFF
.	TRBV5-1	.	TRBJ1-1	TGCGCCAGCAGCGTTCCGTTGCGAGGAATGAACACTGAAGCTTTCTTT	CASSVPLRGMNTEAFF
.	TRBV5-4	.	TRBJ1-1	TGTGCCAGCAGCCTAAACCTCGAGCTCTTCGAAGCTTTCTTT	CASSLNLELFEAFF
.	TRBV28	.	TRBJ1-5	TGTGCCAGTACGGGGGGGGTAGGTCAGCCCCAGCATTTT	CASTGGVGQPQHF
.	TRBV7-9	.	TRBJ2-7	TGTGCCAGCAGCTTACCCCCCTTATACGAGCAGTACTTC	CASSLPPLYEQYF
.	TRBV15	.	TRBJ2-1	TGTGCCACCAGCAGAGATCGGAGGGGCCACAATGAGCAGTTCTTC	CATSRDRRGHNEQFF
.	TRBV2	.	TRBJ2-1	TGTGCCAGCAGGGGGAACAGGGACAATGAGCAGTTCTTC	CASRGNRDNEQFF
.	TRBV7-9	.	TRBJ1-2	TGTGCCAGCAGCTTTACAGGGTCTAACTATGGCTACACCTTC	CASSFTGSNYGYTF
.	TRBV5-4	TRBD1	TRBJ1-2	TGTGCCAGCAGCTTGCTAGACAGGGTGGGCTATGGCTACACCTTC	CASSLLDRVGYGYTF
.	TRBV6-6	TRBD2	TRBJ2-7	TGTGCCAGCACCTGGGGAGCGGGGCGCTCCTACGAGCAGTACTTC	CASTWGAGRSYEQYF
.	TRBV10-3	TRBD2	TRBJ2-1	TGTGCCATCAGTGAGCCCGTCCCCGCTGGGCTAGCGGGAGTCTCCTACAATGAGCAGTTCTTC	CAISEPVPAGLAGVSYNEQFF
.	TRBV25-1	.	TRBJ1-1	TGTGCCAGCAGTGAACTGGGGGGCACTGAAGCTTTCTTT	CASSELGGTEAFF
.	TRBV4-2	.	TRBJ2-1	TGTGCCAGCAGCCAAGGGTACGGAGGTGACTCTCGCAATGAGCAGTTCTTC	CASSQGYGGDSRNEQFF
.	TRBV11-3	.	TRBJ1-1	TGTGCCAGCAGCTTAGAGGTTTCGGCTGAAGCTTTCTTT	CASSLEVSAEAFF
.	TRBV23-1	.	TRBJ1-1	TGCGCCAGCAGAGAACCAGGGGTGTTATTCACTGAAGCTTTCTTT	CASREPGVLFTEAFF
.	TRBV29-1	.	TRBJ1-1	TGCAGCGTTGATCTTCAGGGGTTGAGGACTGAAGCTTTCTTT	CSVDLQGLRTEAFF